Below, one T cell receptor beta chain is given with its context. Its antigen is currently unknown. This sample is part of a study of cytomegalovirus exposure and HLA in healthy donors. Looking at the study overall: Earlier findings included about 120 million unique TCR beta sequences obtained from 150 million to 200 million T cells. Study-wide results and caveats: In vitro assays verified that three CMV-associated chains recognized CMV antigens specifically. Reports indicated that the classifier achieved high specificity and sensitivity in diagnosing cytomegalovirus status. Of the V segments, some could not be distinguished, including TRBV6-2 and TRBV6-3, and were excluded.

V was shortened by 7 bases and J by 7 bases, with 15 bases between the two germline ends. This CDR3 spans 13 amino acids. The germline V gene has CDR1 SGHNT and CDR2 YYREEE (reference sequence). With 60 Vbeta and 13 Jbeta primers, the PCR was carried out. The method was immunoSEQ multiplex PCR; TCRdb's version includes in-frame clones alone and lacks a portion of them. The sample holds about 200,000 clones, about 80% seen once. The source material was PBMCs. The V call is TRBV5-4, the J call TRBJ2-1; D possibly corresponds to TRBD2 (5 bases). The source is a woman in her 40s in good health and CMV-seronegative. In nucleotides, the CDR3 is TGTGCCAGCGGGATCCAGGCGGGTAATGAGCAGTTCTTC. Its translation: CASGIQAGNEQFF. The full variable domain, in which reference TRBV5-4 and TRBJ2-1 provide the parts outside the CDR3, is ETGVTQSPTHLIKTRGQQVTLRCSSQSGHNTVSWYQQALGQGPQFIFQYYREEENGRGNFPPRFSGLQFPNYSSELNVNALELDDSALYLCASGIQAGNEQFFGPGTRLTVL.